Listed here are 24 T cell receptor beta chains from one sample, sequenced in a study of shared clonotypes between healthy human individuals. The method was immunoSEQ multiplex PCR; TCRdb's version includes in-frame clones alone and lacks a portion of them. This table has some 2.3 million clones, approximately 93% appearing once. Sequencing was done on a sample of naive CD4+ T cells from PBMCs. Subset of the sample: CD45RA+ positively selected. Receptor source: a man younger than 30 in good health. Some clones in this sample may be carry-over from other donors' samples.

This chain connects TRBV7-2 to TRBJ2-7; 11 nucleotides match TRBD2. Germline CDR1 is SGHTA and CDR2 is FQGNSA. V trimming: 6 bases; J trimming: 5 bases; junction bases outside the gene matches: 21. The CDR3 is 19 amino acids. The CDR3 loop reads CASRAPLGTSGSGIHEQYF. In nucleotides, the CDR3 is TGTGCCAGCAGGGCGCCCCTCGGTACTAGCGGGAGTGGTATCCACGAGCAGTACTTC.

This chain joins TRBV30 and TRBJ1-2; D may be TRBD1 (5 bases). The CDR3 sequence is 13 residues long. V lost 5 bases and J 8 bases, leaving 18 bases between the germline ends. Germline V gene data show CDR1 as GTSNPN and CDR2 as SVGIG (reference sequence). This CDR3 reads CAWGGRLVKGYTF. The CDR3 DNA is TGTGCCTGGGGGGGACGGCTTGTGAAAGGCTACACCTTC. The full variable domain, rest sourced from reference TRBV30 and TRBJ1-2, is SQTIHQWPATLVQPVGSPLSLECTVEGTSNPNLYWYRQAAGRGLQLLFYSVGIGQISSEVPQNLSASRPQDRQFILSSKKLLLSDSGFYLCAWGGRLVKGYTFGSGTRLTVV.

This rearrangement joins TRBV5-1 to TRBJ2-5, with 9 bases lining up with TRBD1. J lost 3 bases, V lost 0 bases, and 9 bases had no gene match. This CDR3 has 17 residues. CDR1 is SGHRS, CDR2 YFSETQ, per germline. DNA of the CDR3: TGCGCCAGCAGCTTGGCCAAGGGACAGGGCTCAGAAGAGACCCAGTACTTC. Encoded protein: CASSLAKGQGSEETQYF.

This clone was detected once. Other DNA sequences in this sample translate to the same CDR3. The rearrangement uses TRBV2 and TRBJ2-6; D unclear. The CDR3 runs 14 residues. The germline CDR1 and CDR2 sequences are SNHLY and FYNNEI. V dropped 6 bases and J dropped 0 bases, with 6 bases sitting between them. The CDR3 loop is CASRLDSGANVLTF. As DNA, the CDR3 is TGTGCCAGCAGGCTGGACTCTGGGGCCAACGTCCTGACTTTC.

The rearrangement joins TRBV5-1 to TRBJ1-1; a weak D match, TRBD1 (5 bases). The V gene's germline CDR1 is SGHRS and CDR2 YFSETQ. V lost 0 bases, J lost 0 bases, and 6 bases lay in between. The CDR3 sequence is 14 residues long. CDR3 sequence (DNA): TGCGCCAGCAGCTTGGCCAGGGTGAACACTGAAGCTTTCTTT. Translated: CASSLARVNTEAFF.

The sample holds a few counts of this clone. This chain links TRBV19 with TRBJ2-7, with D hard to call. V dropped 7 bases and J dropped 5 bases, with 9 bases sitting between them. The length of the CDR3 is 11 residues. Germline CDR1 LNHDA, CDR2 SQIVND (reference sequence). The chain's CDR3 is CASTERDEQYF. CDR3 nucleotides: TGTGCCAGTACCGAGCGAGACGAGCAGTACTTC.

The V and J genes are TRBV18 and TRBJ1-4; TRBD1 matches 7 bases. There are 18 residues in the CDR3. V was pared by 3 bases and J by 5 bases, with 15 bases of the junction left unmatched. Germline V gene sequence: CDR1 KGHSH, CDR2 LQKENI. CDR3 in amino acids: CASSPTGTAEGENEKLFF. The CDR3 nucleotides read TGTGCCAGCTCACCTACCGGGACAGCGGAAGGGGAAAATGAAAAACTGTTTTTT.

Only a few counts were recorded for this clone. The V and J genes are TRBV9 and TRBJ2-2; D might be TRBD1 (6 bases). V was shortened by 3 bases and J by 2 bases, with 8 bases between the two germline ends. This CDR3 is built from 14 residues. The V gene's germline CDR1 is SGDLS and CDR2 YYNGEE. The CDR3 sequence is CASSDRANTGELFF. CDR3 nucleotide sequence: TGTGCCAGCAGCGACAGGGCTAACACCGGGGAGCTGTTTTTT.

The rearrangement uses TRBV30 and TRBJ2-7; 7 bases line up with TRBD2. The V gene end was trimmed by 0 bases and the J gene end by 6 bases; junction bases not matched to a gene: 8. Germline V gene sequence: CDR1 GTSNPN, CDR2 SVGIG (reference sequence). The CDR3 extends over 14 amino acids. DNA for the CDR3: TGTGCCTGGAGTGTATATCGGGGAGGGGTCGAGCAGTACTTC. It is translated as CAWSVYRGGVEQYF.

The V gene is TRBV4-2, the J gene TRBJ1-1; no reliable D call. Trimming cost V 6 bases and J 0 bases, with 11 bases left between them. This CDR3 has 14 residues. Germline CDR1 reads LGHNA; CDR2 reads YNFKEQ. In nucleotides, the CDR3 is TGTGCCAGCAGAGTTCGGAGATTGAACACTGAAGCTTTCTTT. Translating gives CASRVRRLNTEAFF.

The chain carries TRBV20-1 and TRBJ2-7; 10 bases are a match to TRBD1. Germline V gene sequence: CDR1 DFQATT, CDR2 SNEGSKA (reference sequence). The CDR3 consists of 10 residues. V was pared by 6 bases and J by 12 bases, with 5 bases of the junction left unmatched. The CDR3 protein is CSARGQGTYF. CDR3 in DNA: TGCAGTGCCAGGGGACAGGGGACGTACTTC.

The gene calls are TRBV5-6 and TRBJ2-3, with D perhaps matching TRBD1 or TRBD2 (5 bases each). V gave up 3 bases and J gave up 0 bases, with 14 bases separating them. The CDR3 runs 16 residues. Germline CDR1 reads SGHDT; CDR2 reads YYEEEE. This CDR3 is CASSSGTEPSTDTQYF. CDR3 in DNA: TGTGCCAGCAGCTCCGGGACCGAACCTAGCACAGATACGCAGTATTTT.

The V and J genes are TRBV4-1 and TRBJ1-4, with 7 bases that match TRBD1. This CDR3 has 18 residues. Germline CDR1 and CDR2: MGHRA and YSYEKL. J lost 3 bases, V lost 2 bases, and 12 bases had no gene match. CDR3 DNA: TGCGCCAGCAGCCAATCCCACGGAGGGGGCCTGTCTAATGAAAAACTGTTTTTT. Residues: CASSQSHGGGLSNEKLFF.

Here the CDR3 reads CASSPGSYLSETQYF. CDR3 nucleotides: TGTGCCAGCAGCCCTGGGAGTTACTTATCGGAGACCCAGTACTTC. The rearrangement joins TRBV11-3 to TRBJ2-5; D perhaps matches TRBD2 (5 bases). CDR3 length: 15 amino acids. Trimming cost V 5 bases and J 5 bases, with 18 bases left between them. CDR1 is SGHNT and CDR2 is YENEEA in the germline V gene.

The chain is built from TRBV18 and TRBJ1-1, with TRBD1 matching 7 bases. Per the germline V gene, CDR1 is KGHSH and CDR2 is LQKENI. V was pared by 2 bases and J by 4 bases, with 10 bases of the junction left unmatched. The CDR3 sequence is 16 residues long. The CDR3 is CASSPVNRGTGTEAFF. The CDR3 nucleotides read TGTGCCAGCTCACCAGTCAACAGGGGAACAGGCACTGAAGCTTTCTTT.

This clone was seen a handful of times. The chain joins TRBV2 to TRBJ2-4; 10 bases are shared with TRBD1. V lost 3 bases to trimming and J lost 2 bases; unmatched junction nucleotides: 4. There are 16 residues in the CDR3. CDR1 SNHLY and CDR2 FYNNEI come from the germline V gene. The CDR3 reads CASSERTGGTKNIQYF. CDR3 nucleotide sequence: TGTGCCAGCAGTGAGAGGACAGGGGGAACCAAAAACATTCAGTACTTC.

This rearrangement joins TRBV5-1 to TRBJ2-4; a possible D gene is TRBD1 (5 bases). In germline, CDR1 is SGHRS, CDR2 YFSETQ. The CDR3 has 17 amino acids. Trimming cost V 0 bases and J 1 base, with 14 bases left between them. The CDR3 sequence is CASSLGPGIIAKNIQYF. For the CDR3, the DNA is TGCGCCAGCAGCTTGGGGCCAGGGATTATTGCCAAAAACATTCAGTACTTC.

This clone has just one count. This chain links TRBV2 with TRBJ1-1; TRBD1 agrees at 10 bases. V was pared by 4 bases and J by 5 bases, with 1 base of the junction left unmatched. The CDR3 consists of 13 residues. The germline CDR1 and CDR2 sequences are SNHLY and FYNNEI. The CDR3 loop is CASSGTGGTEAFF. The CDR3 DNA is TGTGCCAGCAGTGGGACAGGGGGTACTGAAGCTTTCTTT.

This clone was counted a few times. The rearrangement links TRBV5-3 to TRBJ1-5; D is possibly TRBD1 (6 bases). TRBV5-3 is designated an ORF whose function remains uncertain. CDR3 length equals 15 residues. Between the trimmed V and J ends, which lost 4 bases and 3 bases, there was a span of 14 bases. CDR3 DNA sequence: TGTGCCAGAAGCCCTCACAGGGCATTCAATCAGCCCCAGCATTTT. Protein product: CARSPHRAFNQPQHF.

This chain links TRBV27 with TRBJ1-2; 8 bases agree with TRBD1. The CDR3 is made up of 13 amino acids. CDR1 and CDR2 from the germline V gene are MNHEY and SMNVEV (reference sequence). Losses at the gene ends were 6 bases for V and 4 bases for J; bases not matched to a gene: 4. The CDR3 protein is CASSGQGSYGYTF. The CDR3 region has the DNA TGTGCCAGCAGCGGACAGGGCTCCTATGGCTACACCTTC.

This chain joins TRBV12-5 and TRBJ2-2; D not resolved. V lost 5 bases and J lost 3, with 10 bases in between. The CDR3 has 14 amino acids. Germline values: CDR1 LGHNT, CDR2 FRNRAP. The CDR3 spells CASGPGFHTGELFF. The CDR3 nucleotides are TGTGCTAGTGGTCCCGGGTTTCACACCGGGGAGCTGTTTTTT. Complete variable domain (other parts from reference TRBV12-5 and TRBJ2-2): DARVTQTPRHKVTEMGQEVTMRCQPILGHNTVFWYRQTMMQGLELLAYFRNRAPLDDSGMPKDRFSAEMPDATLATLKIQPSEPRDSAVYFCASGPGFHTGELFFGEGSRLTVL.

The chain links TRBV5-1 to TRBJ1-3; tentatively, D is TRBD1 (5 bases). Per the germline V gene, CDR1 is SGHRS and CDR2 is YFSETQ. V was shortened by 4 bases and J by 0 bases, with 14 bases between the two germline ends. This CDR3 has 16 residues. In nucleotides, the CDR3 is TGCGCCAGCAGCCCGGGACTGTCTGTCTCTGGAAACACCATATATTTT. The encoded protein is CASSPGLSVSGNTIYF.

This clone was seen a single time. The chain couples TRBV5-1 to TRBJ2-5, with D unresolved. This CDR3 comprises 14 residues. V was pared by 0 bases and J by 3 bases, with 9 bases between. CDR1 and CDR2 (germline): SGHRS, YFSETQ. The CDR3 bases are TGCGCCAGCAGCTTGGGCAGTCCGAAAGAGACCCAGTACTTC. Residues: CASSLGSPKETQYF. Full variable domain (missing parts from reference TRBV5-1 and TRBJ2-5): KAGVTQTPRYLIKTRGQQVTLSCSPISGHRSVSWYQQTPGQGLQFLFEYFSETQRNKGNFPGRFSGRQFSNSRSEMNVSTLELGDSALYLCASSLGSPKETQYFGPGTRLLVL.

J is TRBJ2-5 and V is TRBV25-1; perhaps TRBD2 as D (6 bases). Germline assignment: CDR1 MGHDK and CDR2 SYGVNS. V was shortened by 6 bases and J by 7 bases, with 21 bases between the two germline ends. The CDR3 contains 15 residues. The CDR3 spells CASSPGRTAGVTQYF. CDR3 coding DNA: TGTGCCAGCAGCCCGGGGAGGACTGCCGGTGTGACCCAGTACTTC.